The entry below describes one TCR beta chain. Its cognate antigen is unknown. This record comes from a study of pediatric ulcerative colitis. On the study more broadly: Disease was pancolitis in roughly 7 and left-sided in two, histology-confirmed.

The CDR3 extends over 18 amino acids. V gave up 0 bases and J gave up 2 bases; unmatched junction bases: 8. Germline V lookup: CDR1 GTSNPN, CDR2 SVGIG (reference sequence). Ulcerative colitis patients received no immunosuppressive medication before the diagnostic colonoscopy. Study observations and caveats: A couple of rectal CDR3 clonotypes occurred in all ulcerative colitis patients.

Samples were sequenced at Survey level, maximum 500,000 reads. Sequencing used immunoSEQ multiplex PCR; TCRdb keeps in-frame clones, though not all of them. The sample lists roughly 64,000 clones; approximately 87% were seen once. The sequence derives from a boy younger than 18 with severe ulcerative colitis. The sample taken for sequencing was blood. The V and J genes are TRBV30 and TRBJ2-1, with 12 bases aligning to TRBD2. The DNA for the CDR3 is TGTGCCTGGAGTGTACTGAGGAGGACTAGCGGGACCTACAATGAGCAGTTCTTC. Translated: CAWSVLRRTSGTYNEQFF. Based on the CDR3 plus reference TRBV30 and TRBJ2-1, the full variable domain is SQTIHQWPATLVQPVGSPLSLECTVEGTSNPNLYWYRQAAGRGLQLLFYSVGIGQISSEVPQNLSASRPQDRQFILSSKKLLLSDSGFYLCAWSVLRRTSGTYNEQFFGPGTRLTVL.